One T cell receptor beta chain is described in this entry. The data are from a study of T cell repertoires in cytomegalovirus infection. TCRdb ran MiXCR on the reads and lists one entry per CDR3 protein. Among roughly 600,000 distinct CDR3 sequences listed, about 24% were seen once. V was trimmed by 5 bases and J by 7 bases, leaving 12 bases between them. The CDR3 sequence is 13 residues long. This rearrangement joins TRBV12-3 or TRBV12-4 to TRBJ2-1; D may be TRBD2 (5 bases). Source material: CD8+ T cells from PBMCs. The sequence derives from a human donor in good health (CMV status not recorded). Some clones in this sample may be carry-over from other donors' samples. CDR3 sequence reads: CASSPVSGNEQFF. DNA of the CDR3: TGTGCCAGCAGTCCCGTGTCGGGGAATGAGCAGTTCTTC.